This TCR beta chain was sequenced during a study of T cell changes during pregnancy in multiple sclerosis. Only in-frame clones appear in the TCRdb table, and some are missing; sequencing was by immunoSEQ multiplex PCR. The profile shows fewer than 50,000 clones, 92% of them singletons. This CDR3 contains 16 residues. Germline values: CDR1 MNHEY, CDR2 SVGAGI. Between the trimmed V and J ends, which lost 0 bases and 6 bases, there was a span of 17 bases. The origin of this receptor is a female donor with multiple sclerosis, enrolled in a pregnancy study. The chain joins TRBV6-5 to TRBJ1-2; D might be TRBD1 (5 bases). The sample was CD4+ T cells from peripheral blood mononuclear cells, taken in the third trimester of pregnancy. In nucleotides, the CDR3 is TGTGCCAGCAGTTACTCGACGGTCGCAGGGCACAATGGCTACACCTTC. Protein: CASSYSTVAGHNGYTF.